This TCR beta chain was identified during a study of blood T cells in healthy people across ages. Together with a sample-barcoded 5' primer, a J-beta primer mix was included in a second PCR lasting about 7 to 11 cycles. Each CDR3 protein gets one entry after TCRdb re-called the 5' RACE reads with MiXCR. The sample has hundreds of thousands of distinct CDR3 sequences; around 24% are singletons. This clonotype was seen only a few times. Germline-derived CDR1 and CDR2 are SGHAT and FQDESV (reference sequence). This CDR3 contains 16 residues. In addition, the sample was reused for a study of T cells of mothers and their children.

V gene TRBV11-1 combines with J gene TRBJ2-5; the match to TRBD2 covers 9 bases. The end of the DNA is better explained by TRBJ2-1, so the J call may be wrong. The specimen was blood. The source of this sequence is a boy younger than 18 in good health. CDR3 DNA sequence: TGTGCCAGCAGCTTACTAGCGGGGATGGAGTACAATGAGCAGTTCTTC. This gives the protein CASSLLAGMEYNEQFF.